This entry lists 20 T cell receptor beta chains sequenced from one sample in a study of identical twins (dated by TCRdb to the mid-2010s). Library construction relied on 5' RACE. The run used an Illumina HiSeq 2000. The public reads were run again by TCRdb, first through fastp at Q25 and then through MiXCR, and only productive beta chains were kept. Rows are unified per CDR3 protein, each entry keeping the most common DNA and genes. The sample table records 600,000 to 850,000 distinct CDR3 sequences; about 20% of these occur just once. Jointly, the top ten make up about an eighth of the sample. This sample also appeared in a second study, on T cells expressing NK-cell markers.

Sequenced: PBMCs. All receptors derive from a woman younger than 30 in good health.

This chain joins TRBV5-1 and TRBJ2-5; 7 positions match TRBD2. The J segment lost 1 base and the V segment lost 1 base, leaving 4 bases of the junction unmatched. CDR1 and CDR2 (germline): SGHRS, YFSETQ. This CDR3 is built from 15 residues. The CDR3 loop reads CASSLMTSSQETQYF. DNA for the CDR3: TGCGCCAGCAGCTTGATGACTAGCAGCCAAGAGACCCAGTACTTC.

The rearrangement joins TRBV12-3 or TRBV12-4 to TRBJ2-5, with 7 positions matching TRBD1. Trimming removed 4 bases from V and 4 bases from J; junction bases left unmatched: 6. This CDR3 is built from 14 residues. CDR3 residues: CASSSAGGRETQYF. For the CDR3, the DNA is TGTGCCAGCAGTTCCGCAGGGGGTCGAGAGACCCAGTACTTC.

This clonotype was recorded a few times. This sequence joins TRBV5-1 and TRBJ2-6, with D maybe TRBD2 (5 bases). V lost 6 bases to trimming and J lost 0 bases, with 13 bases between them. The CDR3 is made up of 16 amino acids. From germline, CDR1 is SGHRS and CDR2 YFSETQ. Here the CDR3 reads CASTQDGNSGANVLTF. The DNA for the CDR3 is TGCGCCAGCACCCAGGACGGGAACTCTGGGGCCAACGTCCTGACTTTC.

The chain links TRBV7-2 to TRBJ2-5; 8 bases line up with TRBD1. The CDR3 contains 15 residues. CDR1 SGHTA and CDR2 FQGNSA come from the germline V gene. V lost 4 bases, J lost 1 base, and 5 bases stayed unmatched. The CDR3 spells CASSYPGGGQETQYF. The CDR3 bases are TGTGCCAGCAGCTACCCAGGGGGCGGCCAAGAGACCCAGTACTTC.

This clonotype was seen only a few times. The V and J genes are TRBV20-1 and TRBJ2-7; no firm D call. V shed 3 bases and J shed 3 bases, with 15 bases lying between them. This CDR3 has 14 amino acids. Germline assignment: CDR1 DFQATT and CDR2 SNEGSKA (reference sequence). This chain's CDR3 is CSASFPPAYYEQYF. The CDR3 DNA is TGCAGTGCTAGCTTCCCTCCGGCGTACTACGAGCAGTACTTC.

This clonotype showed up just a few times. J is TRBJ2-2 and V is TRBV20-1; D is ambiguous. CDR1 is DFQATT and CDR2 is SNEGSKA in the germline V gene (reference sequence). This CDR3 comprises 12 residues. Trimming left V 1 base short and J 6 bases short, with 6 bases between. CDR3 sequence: CSARVQAGELFF. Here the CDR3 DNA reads TGCAGTGCTAGAGTTCAGGCCGGGGAGCTGTTTTTT.

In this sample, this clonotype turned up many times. The CDR3 sequence is CASSSGTSGRVTEGDEQFF. The CDR3 region has the DNA TGTGCCAGCAGCTCCGGGACTAGCGGGAGGGTCACCGAGGGTGATGAGCAGTTCTTC. The gene calls are TRBV6-1 and TRBJ2-1; 16 positions match TRBD2. Germline V gene sequence: CDR1 MNHNS, CDR2 SASEGT. J gave up 8 bases and V 6 bases, and 16 bases lay outside the gene matches. The CDR3 consists of 19 residues.

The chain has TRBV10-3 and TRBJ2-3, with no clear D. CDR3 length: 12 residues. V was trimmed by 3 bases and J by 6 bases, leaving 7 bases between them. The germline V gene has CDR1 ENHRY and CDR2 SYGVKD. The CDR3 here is CAISEGSDTQYF. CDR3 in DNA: TGTGCCATCAGTGAAGGGTCGGATACGCAGTATTTT.

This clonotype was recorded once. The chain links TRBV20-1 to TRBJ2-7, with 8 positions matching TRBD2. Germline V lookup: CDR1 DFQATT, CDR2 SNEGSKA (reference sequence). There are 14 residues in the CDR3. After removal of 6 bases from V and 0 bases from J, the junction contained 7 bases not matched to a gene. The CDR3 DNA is TGCAGTGCCAGGATAGCGGGGCTCTCCTACGAGCAGTACTTC. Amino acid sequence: CSARIAGLSYEQYF.

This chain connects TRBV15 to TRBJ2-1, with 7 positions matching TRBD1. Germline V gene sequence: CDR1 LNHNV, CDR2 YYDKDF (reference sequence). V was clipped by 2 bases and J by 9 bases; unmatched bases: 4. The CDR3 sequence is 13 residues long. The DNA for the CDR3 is TGTGCCACCAGCAGAACAGGGGACGGTGAGCAGTTCTTC. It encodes CATSRTGDGEQFF.

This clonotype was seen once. The CDR3 loop reads CASRRGRYLDEQFF. The CDR3 DNA sequence: TGTGCCAGCAGGAGGGGAAGATACCTCGATGAGCAGTTCTTC. This chain joins TRBV2 and TRBJ2-1; D tentatively reads TRBD1 or TRBD2 (5 bases each). The V end was cut by 6 bases, the J end by 8 bases, with 17 bases between. This CDR3 has 14 residues. Germline V gene lookup returns CDR1 SNHLY and CDR2 FYNNEI.

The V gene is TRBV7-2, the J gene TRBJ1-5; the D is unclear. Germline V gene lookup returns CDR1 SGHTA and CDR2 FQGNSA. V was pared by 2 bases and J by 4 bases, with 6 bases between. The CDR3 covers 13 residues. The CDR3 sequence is CASSLRMNQPQHF. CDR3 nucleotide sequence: TGTGCCAGCAGCTTACGTATGAATCAGCCCCAGCATTTT.

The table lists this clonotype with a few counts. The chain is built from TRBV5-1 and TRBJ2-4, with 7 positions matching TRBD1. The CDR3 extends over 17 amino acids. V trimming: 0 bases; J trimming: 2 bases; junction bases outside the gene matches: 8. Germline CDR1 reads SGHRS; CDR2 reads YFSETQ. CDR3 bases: TGCGCCAGCAGCTTGGAGGGCAGGGGGAGTTCCAAAAACATTCAGTACTTC. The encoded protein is CASSLEGRGSSKNIQYF. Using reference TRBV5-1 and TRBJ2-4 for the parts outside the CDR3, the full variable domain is KAGVTQTPRYLIKTRGQQVTLSCSPISGHRSVSWYQQTPGQGLQFLFEYFSETQRNKGNFPGRFSGRQFSNSRSEMNVSTLELGDSALYLCASSLEGRGSSKNIQYFGAGTRLSVL.

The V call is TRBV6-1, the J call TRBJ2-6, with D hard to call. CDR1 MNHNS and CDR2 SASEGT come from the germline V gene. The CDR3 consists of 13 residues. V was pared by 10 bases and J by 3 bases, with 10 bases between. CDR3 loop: CATQALGANVLTF. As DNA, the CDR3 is TGTGCCACCCAAGCCCTTGGGGCCAACGTCCTGACTTTC.

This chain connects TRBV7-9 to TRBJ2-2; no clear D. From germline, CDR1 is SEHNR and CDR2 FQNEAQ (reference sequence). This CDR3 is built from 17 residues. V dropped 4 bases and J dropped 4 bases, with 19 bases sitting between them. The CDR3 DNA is TGTGCCAGCAGCTCCCTAAAGGGCGTTTGGGGCACCGGGGAGCTGTTTTTT. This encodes CASSSLKGVWGTGELFF.

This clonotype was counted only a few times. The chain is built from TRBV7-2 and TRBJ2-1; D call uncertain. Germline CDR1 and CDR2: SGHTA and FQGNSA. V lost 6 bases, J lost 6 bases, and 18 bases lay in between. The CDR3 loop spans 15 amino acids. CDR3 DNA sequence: TGTGCCAGCAGTCCCTCGGCGTCCTCGAGCAATGAGCAGTTCTTC. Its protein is CASSPSASSSNEQFF.

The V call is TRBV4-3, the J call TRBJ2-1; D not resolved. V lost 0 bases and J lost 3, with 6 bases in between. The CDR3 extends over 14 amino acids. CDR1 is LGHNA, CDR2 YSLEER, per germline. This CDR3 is CASSQESFYNEQFF. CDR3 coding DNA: TGCGCCAGCAGCCAAGAAAGTTTCTACAATGAGCAGTTCTTC.

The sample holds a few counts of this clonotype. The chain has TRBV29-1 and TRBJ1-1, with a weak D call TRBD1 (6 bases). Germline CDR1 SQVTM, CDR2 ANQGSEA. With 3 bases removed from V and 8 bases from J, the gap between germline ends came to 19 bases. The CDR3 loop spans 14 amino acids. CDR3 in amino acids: CSVENPGGAGEAFF. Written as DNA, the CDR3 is TGCAGCGTTGAGAATCCCGGGGGCGCGGGCGAAGCTTTCTTT.

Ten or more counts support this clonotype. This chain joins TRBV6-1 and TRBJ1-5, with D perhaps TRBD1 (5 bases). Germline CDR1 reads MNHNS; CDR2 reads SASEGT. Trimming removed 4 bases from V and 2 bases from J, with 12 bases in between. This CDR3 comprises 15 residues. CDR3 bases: TGTGCCAGCAGTGCAGGGCCACAGGGCAATCAGCCCCAGCATTTT. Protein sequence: CASSAGPQGNQPQHF.

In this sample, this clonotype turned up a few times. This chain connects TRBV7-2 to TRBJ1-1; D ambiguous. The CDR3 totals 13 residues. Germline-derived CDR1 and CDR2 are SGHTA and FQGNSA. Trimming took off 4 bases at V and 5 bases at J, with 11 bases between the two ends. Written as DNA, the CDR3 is TGTGCCAGCAGCTCGAGGATGGGGACTGAAGCTTTCTTT. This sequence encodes CASSSRMGTEAFF.